This T cell receptor (beta chain) was found in a study of blood T cell repertoires in COVID-19. Study information: Some COVID-19 samples were acute and others convalescent; all came from the United States, Italy and Spain. The cDNA or gDNA used as material had been derived from T cells, B-cell-depleted T cells, or PBMCs.

CDR1 is SGHTA, CDR2 FQGTGA, per germline. The CDR3 runs to 18 residues. V was pared by 2 bases and J by 0 bases, with 14 bases between. In the authors' methods: Reference gene primers were amplified, and this amplification served to estimate nucleated cell counts. Sequenced by immunoSEQ multiplex PCR; TCRdb stores in-frame clones only, minus some. For V, J and clone size, that table is used; D and trimming come from the DNA. The repertoire holds approximately 330,000 clones, with roughly 90% as singletons. Sequenced: peripheral blood. This chain links TRBV7-3 with TRBJ2-6; D call uncertain. The origin of this receptor is a woman in her fifties or sixties with active or convalescent COVID-19. In DNA form, the CDR3 reads TGTGCCAGCAGCTTAGCCTTTGGTCGCGGCTCTGGGGCCAACGTCCTGACTTTC. Amino acid sequence: CASSLAFGRGSGANVLTF.